This T cell receptor beta chain is from a study of shared clonotypes between healthy human individuals. Study overall: The study drew on a couple of women and a few men aged 18 to 49 as donors. Donors had three CD4 naive, three CD4 memory, two CD8 naive and one CD8 memory plate apiece. Study-level points and caveats: The study generally estimated greater richness for naive than memory subsets. Donor clonotype sharing was expected to depend on sequencing depth.

This table comes from immunoSEQ multiplex PCR, and its TCRdb copy is limited to in-frame clones, with some not included. The profile shows some 900,000 clones, over 75% of them singletons. Germline V CDR1 and CDR2: LNHDA, SQIVND (reference sequence). The CDR3 totals 16 residues. After removal of 7 bases from V and 0 bases from J, the junction contained 4 bases not matched to a gene. About this clone: Its antigen is currently unknown.

The source material was memory CD4+ T cells sorted from blood. Described subset: CD45RA-negative fraction. The TCR was taken from a man in his late teens or twenties in good health. This sequence joins TRBV19 and TRBJ2-4; 12 positions agree with TRBD2. CDR3: CASTSGLAGAKNIQYF. The CDR3 region has the DNA TGTGCCAGTACCTCGGGACTAGCGGGAGCCAAAAACATTCAGTACTTC.